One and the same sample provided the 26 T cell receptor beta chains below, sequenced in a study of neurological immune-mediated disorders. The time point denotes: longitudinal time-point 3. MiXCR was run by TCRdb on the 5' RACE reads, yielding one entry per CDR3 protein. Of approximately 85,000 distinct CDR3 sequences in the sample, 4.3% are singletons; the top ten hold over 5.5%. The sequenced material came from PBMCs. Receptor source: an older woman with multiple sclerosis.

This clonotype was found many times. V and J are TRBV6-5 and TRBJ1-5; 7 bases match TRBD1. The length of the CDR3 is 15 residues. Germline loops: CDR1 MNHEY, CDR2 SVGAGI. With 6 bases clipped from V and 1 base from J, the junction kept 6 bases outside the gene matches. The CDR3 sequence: CASSLTGLSNQPQHF. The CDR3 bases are TGTGCCAGCAGCCTGACAGGGCTGAGCAATCAGCCCCAGCATTTT.

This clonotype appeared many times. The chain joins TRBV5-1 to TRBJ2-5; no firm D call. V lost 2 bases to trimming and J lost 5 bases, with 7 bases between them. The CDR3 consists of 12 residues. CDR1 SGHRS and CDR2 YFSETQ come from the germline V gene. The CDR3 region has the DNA TGCGCCAGCAGCTTAGGGAAGGAGACCCAGTACTTC. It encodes CASSLGKETQYF.

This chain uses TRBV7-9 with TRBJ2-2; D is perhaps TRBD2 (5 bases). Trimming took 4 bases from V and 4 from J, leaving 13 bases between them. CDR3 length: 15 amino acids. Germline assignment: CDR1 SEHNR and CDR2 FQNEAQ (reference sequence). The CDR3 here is CASSSLGLVTGELFF. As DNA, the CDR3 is TGTGCCAGCAGCTCCCTAGGACTGGTCACCGGGGAGCTGTTTTTT.

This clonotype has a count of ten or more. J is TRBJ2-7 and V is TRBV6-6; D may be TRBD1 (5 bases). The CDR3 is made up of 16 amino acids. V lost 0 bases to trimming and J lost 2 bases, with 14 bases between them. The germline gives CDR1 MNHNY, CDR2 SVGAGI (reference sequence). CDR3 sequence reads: CASSYSSWGPTYEQYF. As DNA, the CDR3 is TGTGCCAGCAGTTACTCGAGTTGGGGCCCCACCTACGAGCAGTACTTC.

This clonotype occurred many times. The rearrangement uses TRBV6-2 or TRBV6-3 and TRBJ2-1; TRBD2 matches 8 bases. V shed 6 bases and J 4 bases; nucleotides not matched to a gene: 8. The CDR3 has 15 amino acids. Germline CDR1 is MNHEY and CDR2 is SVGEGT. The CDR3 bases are TGTGCCAGCAGGACGGGGGGGCCTTCGTACAATGAGCAGTTCTTC. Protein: CASRTGGPSYNEQFF.

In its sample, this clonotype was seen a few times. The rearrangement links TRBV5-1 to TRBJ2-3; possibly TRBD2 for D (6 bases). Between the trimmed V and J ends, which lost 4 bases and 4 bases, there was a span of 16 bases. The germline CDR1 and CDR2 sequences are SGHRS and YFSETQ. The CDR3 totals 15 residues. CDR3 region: CASSRWGSGADTQYF. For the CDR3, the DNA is TGCGCCAGCAGCCGATGGGGATCGGGGGCAGATACGCAGTATTTT.

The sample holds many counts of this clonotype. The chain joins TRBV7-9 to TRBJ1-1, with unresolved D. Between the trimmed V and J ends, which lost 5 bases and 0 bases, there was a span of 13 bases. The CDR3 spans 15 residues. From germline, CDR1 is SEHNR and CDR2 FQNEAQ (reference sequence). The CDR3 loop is CASSAGSRLNTEAFF. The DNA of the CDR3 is TGTGCCAGCAGCGCAGGATCTCGTTTGAACACTGAAGCTTTCTTT.

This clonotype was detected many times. This chain's CDR3 is CSARDFQGLAAAYEQYF. DNA of the CDR3: TGCAGTGCTAGAGATTTTCAGGGACTGGCAGCCGCCTACGAGCAGTACTTC. The gene calls are TRBV20-1 and TRBJ2-7; the D gene is possibly TRBD2 (6 bases). The germline gives CDR1 DFQATT, CDR2 SNEGSKA (reference sequence). The CDR3 covers 17 residues. Trimming removed 0 bases at V and 2 bases at J, with 20 bases between.

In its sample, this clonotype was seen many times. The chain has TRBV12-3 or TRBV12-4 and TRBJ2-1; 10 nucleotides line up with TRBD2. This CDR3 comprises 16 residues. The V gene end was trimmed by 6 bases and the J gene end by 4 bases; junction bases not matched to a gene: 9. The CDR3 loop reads CASRSFSGGRYNEQFF. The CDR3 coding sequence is TGTGCCAGCAGATCCTTTAGCGGGGGGAGGTACAATGAGCAGTTCTTC.

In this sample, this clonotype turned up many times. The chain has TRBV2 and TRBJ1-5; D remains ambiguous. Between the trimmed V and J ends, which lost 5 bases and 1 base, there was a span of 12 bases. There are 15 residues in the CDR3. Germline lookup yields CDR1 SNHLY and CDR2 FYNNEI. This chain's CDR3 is CASSPGKGSNQPQHF. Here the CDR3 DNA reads TGTGCCAGCAGTCCGGGTAAAGGGAGCAATCAGCCCCAGCATTTT.

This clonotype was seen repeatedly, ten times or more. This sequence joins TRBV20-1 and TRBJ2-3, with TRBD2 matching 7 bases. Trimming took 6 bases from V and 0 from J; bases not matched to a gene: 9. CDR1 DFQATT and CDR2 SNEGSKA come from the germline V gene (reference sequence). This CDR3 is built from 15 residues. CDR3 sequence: CSATPGGTSTDTQYF. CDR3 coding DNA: TGCAGTGCGACCCCGGGGGGAACTAGCACAGATACGCAGTATTTT.

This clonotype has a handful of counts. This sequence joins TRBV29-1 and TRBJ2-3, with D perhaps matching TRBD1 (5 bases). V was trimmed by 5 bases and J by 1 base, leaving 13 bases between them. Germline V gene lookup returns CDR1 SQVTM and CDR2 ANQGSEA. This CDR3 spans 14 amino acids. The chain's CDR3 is CSVLRQYRTDTQYF. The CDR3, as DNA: TGCAGCGTTCTGAGACAGTACCGCACAGATACGCAGTATTTT.

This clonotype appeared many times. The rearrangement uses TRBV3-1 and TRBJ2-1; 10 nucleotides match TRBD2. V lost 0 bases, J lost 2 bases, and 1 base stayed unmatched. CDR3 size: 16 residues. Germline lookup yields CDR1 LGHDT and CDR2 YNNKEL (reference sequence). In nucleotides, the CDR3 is TGTGCCAGCAGCCAAGAGAGCGGGGGGGCCTACAATGAGCAGTTCTTC. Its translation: CASSQESGGAYNEQFF.

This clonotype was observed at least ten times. CDR3 in DNA: TGCAGTGCTAGAAGAGACAGGGGATATTCACCCCTCCACTTT. Translated, it gives CSARRDRGYSPLHF. The rearrangement links TRBV20-1 to TRBJ1-6; 8 nucleotides agree with TRBD1. With V trimmed by 2 bases and J by 8 bases, 5 bases remained unmatched. The CDR3 extends over 14 amino acids. Per germline, CDR1 DFQATT and CDR2 SNEGSKA (reference sequence).

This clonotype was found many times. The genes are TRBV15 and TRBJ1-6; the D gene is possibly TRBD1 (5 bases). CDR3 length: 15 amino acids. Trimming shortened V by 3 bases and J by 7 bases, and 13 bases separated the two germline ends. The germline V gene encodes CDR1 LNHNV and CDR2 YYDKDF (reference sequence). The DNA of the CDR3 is TGTGCCACCAGCAGGGACCCCCGGGGGAATTCACCCCTCCACTTT. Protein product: CATSRDPRGNSPLHF.

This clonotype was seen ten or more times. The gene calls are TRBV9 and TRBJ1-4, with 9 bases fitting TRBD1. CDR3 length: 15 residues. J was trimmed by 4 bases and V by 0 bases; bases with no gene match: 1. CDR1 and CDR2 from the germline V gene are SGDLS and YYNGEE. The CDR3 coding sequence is TGTGCCAGCAGCGTAGGGGGACAGGGTAATGAAAAACTGTTTTTT. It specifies CASSVGGQGNEKLFF.

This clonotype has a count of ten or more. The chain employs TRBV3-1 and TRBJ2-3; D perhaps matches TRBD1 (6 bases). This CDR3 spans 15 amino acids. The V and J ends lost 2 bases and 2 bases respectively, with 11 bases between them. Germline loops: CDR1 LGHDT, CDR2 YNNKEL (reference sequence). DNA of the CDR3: TGTGCCAGCAGCCAAAAGACAGGTAACACAGATACGCAGTATTTT. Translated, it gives CASSQKTGNTDTQYF.

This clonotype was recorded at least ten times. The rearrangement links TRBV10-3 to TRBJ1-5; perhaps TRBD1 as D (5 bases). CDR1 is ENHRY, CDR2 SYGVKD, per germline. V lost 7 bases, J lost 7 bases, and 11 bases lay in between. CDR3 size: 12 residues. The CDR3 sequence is CAITAGVQPQHF. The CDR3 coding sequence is TGTGCCATCACCGCGGGGGTCCAGCCCCAGCATTTT.

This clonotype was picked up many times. CDR3 sequence reads: CASIQGAGNTEAFF. Written as DNA, the CDR3 is TGTGCCAGCATCCAGGGGGCGGGGAACACTGAAGCTTTCTTT. The V and J genes are TRBV6-5 and TRBJ1-1; 8 nucleotides align to TRBD1. This CDR3 has 14 residues. Germline V gene data show CDR1 as MNHEY and CDR2 as SVGAGI. The ends lost 7 bases at V and 1 base at J; junction bases unmatched: 5.

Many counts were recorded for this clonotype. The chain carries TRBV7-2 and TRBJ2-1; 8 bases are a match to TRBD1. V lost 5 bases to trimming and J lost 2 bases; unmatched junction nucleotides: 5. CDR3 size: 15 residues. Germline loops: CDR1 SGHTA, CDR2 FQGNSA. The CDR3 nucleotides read TGTGCCAGCAGCACGACAGGGGCTCCCTACAATGAGCAGTTCTTC. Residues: CASSTTGAPYNEQFF.

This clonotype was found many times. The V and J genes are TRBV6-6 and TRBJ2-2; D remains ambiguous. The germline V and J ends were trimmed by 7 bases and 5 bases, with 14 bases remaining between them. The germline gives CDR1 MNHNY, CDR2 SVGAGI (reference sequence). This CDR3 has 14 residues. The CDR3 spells CASTFGSSTGELFF. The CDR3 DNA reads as TGTGCCAGCACCTTCGGCTCCTCAACCGGGGAGCTGTTTTTT.

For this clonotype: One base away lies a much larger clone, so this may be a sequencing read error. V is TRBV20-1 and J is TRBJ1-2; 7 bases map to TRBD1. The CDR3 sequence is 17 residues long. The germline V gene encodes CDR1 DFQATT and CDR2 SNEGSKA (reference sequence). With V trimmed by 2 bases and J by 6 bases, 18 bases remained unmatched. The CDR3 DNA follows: TGCAGTGCTAGATCACCGATCCGGACAGGATACCTCCATGGCTACACCTTC. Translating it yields CSARSPIRTGYLHGYTF.

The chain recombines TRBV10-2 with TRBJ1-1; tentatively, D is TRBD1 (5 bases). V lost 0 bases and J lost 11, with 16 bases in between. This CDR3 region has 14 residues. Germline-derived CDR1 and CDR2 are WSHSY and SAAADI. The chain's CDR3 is CASSESSRRGTAFF. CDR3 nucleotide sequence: TGCGCCAGCAGTGAGTCGAGTCGGAGGGGTACGGCTTTCTTT.

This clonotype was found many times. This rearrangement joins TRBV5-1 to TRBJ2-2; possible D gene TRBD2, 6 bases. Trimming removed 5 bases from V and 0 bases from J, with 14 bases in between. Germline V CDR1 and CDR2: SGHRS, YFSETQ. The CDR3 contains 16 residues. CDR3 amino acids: CASRRLGDANTGELFF. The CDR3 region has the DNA TGCGCCAGCAGAAGACTAGGGGACGCGAACACCGGGGAGCTGTTTTTT.

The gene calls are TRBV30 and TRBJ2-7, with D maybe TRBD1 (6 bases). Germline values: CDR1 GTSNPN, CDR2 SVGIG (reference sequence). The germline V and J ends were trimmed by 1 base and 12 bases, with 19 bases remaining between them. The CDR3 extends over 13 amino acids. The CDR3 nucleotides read TGTGCCTGGAGTGCCATCAGAACAGGGATGGGGTACTTC. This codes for CAWSAIRTGMGYF.

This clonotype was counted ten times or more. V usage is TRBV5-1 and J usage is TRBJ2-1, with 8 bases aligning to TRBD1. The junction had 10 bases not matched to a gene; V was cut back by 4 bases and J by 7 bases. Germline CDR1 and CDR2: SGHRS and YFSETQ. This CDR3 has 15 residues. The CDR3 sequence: CASSTTGQVNNEQFF. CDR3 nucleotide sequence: TGCGCCAGCAGCACGACGGGACAGGTGAATAATGAGCAGTTCTTC.